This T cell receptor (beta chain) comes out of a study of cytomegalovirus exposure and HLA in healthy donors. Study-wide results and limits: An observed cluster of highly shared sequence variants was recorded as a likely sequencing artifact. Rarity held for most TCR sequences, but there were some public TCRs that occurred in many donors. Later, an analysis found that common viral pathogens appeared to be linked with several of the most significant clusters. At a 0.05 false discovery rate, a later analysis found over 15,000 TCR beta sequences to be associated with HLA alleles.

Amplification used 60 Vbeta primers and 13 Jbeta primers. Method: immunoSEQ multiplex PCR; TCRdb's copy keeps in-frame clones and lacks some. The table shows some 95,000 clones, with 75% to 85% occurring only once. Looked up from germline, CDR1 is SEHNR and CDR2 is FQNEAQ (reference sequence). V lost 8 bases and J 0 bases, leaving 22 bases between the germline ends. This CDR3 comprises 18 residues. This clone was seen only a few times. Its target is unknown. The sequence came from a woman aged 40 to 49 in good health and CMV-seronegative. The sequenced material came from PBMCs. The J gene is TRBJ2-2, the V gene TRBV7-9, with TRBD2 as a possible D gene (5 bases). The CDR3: CASSRGKSSPPNTGELFF. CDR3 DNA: TGTGCCAGCTCACGAGGGAAATCCTCCCCCCCGAACACCGGGGAGCTGTTTTTT. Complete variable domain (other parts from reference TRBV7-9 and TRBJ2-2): DTGVSQNPRHKITKRGQNVTFRCDPISEHNRLYWYRQTLGQGPEFLTYFQNEAQLEKSRLLSDRFSAERPKGSFSTLEIQRTEQGDSAMYLCASSRGKSSPPNTGELFFGEGSRLTVL.